This is a list of T cell receptor beta chains from one sample in a study of shared clonotypes between healthy human individuals. Profiled with immunoSEQ multiplex PCR; TCRdb holds only in-frame clones, not every one. The repertoire holds some 2.1 million clones, over 85% seen once, with more than 1.5% in the top ten. Sequencing was performed on naive CD8+ T cells from PBMCs. The receptors were gathered from a young man in good health. Some clones in this sample may be carry-over from other donors' samples. Both conserved end residues are part of each CDR3. A D gene is named only where the DNA matches it firmly. Where a row states a size, it is once, few, many or the class of an expanded clone; other rows omit it.

>TRBV6-1|.|TRBJ2-5|TRBD1
CASSGGQGMVETQYF
TGTGCCAGCAGTGGGGGACAGGGAATGGTAGAGACCCAGTACTTC
>TRBV19|.|TRBJ2-1|.
CASSIAPYLERGYNEQFF
TGTGCCAGTAGTATAGCTCCCTACTTAGAGAGGGGATACAATGAGCAGTTCTTC
>TRBV2|.|TRBJ2-7|TRBD2
CASSDILAGGVGEQYF
TGTGCCAGCAGTGACATACTAGCGGGAGGTGTAGGCGAGCAGTACTTC
>TRBV28|.|TRBJ2-1|TRBD1
CASREPGQGYDEQFF
TGTGCCAGCAGAGAGCCGGGACAGGGGTACGATGAGCAGTTCTTC
>TRBV7-2|.|TRBJ2-7|.
CASSPGLAGSYEQYF
TGTGCCAGCAGCCCCGGCCTGGCGGGATCCTACGAGCAGTACTTC
>TRBV29-1|few|TRBJ2-2|.
CSVELEVSTGELFF
TGCAGCGTTGAATTAGAAGTCAGCACCGGGGAGCTGTTTTTT
>TRBV13|.|TRBJ1-1|.
CASSLDTFEAFF
TGTGCCAGCAGCCTCGACACCTTTGAAGCTTTCTTT
>TRBV9|.|TRBJ2-7|TRBD2
CASSRSRGSGSYEQYF
TGTGCCAGCAGCCGGAGCCGCGGGAGCGGTTCTTACGAGCAGTACTTC
>TRBV5-4|.|TRBJ2-7|TRBD1
CASSIGGLYEQYF
TGTGCCAGCAGCATAGGGGGCCTCTACGAGCAGTACTTC
>TRBV5-4|.|TRBJ2-2|.
CASSLMIAGELFF
TGTGCCAGCAGCCTGATGATAGCCGGGGAGCTGTTTTTT
>TRBV27|.|TRBJ2-7|.
CASSLGLRYEQYF
TGTGCCAGCAGTTTAGGGCTCCGCTACGAGCAGTACTTC
>TRBV30|.|TRBJ2-7|.
CAWSDRVSYEQYF
TGTGCCTGGTCTGACCGGGTTAGCTACGAGCAGTACTTC
>TRBV5-6|.|TRBJ2-7|.
CASQGRSPYEQYF
TGTGCCAGCCAGGGACGGTCACCCTACGAGCAGTACTTC
>TRBV9|.|TRBJ2-1|TRBD2
CASSVYEGLAGWSSYNEQFF
TGTGCCAGCAGCGTGTATGAGGGACTAGCGGGCTGGAGCTCCTACAATGAGCAGTTCTTC
>TRBV7-8|.|TRBJ2-2|.
CASSSEVDTFANTGELFF
TGTGCCAGCAGCTCAGAGGTCGACACGTTCGCGAACACCGGGGAGCTGTTTTTT
>TRBV6-1|.|TRBJ2-7|TRBD1
CASSGPGQGYSYEQYF
TGTGCCAGCAGTGGCCCGGGACAGGGCTACTCCTACGAGCAGTACTTC
>TRBV11-2|.|TRBJ1-1|TRBD1
CASSLGQGEAFF
TGTGCCAGCAGCCTGGGACAGGGTGAAGCTTTCTTT
>TRBV5-8|.|TRBJ2-3|.
CASSYGSSTDTQYF
TGTGCCAGCAGCTACGGGTCTAGCACAGATACGCAGTATTTT
>TRBV4-3|.|TRBJ2-2|.
CASSQDPGYSNTGELFF
TGCGCCAGCAGCCAAGATCCCGGCTACTCGAACACCGGGGAGCTGTTTTTT
>TRBV15|.|TRBJ2-1|TRBD2
CATSYRVAGLIEQFF
TGTGCCACCAGCTATCGGGTAGCGGGCCTCATTGAGCAGTTCTTC
>TRBV7-9|.|TRBJ2-2|TRBD2
CASSLEGLAEFPNTGELFF
TGTGCCAGCAGCTTAGAAGGGCTAGCGGAGTTCCCGAACACCGGGGAGCTGTTTTTT
>TRBV30|.|TRBJ1-1|.
CAWNLGTALNTEAFF
TGTGCCTGGAATCTAGGAACAGCCTTGAACACTGAAGCTTTCTTT
>TRBV4-1|.|TRBJ2-1|.
CASSPFVGGNEQFF
TGCGCCAGCAGCCCCTTCGTAGGGGGCAATGAGCAGTTCTTC
>TRBV19|.|TRBJ1-1|.
CASSPRWVSDTEAFF
TGTGCCAGTAGTCCCCGGTGGGTTTCGGACACTGAAGCTTTCTTT
>TRBV15|.|TRBJ2-7|.
CATSSRDGYEQYF
TGTGCCACCAGCAGCAGGGACGGCTACGAGCAGTACTTC
>TRBV10-3|.|TRBJ2-7|.
CAISAASADYEQYF
TGTGCCATCAGCGCGGCTAGCGCAGACTACGAGCAGTACTTC
>TRBV6-6|few|TRBJ1-1|.
CASRLGTSNTEAFF
TGTGCCAGTCGACTCGGGACATCGAACACTGAAGCTTTCTTT
>TRBV7-9|.|TRBJ2-4|TRBD1
CASSLDRGDIQYF
TGTGCCAGCAGCTTAGACAGGGGGGACATTCAGTACTTC
>TRBV27|.|TRBJ2-7|TRBD2
CATAGWEGGYGEQYF
TGTGCCACCGCGGGCTGGGAGGGAGGGTACGGCGAGCAGTACTTC
>TRBV2|.|TRBJ2-7|.
CASSEMDSSYEQYF
TGTGCCAGCAGTGAAATGGACAGCTCCTACGAGCAGTACTTC
>TRBV30|.|TRBJ1-5|.
CAWSPGPRSNQPQHF
TGTGCCTGGAGTCCGGGGCCGCGCTCGAATCAGCCCCAGCATTTT
>TRBV27|.|TRBJ2-1|.
CASSLGSGSYNEQFF
TGTGCCAGCAGCCTAGGTTCGGGATCCTACAATGAGCAGTTCTTC
>TRBV5-1|.|TRBJ2-3|TRBD1
CASSLGDRLLTDTQYF
TGCGCCAGCAGCTTGGGGGACAGGCTACTCACAGATACGCAGTATTTT
>TRBV11-2|.|TRBJ2-5|.
CASSSAREIRETQYF
TGTGCCAGCAGCTCGGCCCGGGAGATTAGAGAGACCCAGTACTTC
>TRBV5-6|.|TRBJ1-4|.
CASSQYTGTGEKLFF
TGTGCCAGCAGCCAATATACAGGGACGGGTGAAAAACTGTTTTTT
>TRBV2|.|TRBJ2-1|TRBD2
CASSESSGSSYNEQFF
TGTGCCAGCAGTGAATCTAGCGGGAGCTCCTACAATGAGCAGTTCTTC
>TRBV27|.|TRBJ2-7|.
CASSLRSVSYEQYF
TGTGCCAGCAGTTTACGGTCCGTATCCTACGAGCAGTACTTC
>TRBV7-6|.|TRBJ2-1|.
CASSGGTAYNEQFF
TGTGCCAGCAGCGGGGGGACTGCCTACAATGAGCAGTTCTTC
>TRBV6-1|.|TRBJ2-4|.
CASSEAGELAKNIQYF
TGTGCCAGCAGTGAAGCAGGCGAGCTAGCCAAAAACATTCAGTACTTC